This T cell receptor (beta chain) derives from a study of cytomegalovirus exposure and HLA in healthy donors. Study-level background: Around 79 million unique TCRs, all from HLA-typed donors, were included in an early release of the data.

On this clone itself: Its cognate antigen is unknown.

The primer mix had 60 Vbeta and 13 Jbeta primers. Profiling relied on immunoSEQ multiplex PCR, and the TCRdb table lists in-frame clones only, not all of them. Of roughly 110,000 clones in the sample, around 80% were seen once. Germline lookup yields CDR1 SGHTA and CDR2 FQGNSA. The CDR3 covers 11 residues. Trimming took off 7 bases at V and 4 bases at J, with 7 bases between the two ends. Study conclusions and caveats: Being productive about 87% or about 30% of the time was typical of most TCR beta V segments in an earlier analysis. Further analysis was carried out later, and it showed several of the most significant clusters appearing linked to common viral pathogens. A few CMV-associated chains were confirmed in vitro to be specific for CMV antigens.

The rearrangement links TRBV7-2 to TRBJ1-2; D is unclear. This TCR was sampled from a man in his 60s in good health and CMV-seronegative. The specimen sequenced was PBMCs. The CDR3 nucleotides are TGTGCCAGCACCGCCAGCTATGGCTACACCTTC. Translating gives CASTASYGYTF. The full variable domain, rest sourced from reference TRBV7-2 and TRBJ1-2, is GAGVSQSPSNKVTEKGKDVELRCDPISGHTALYWYRQSLGQGLEFLIYFQGNSAPDKSGLPSDRFSAERTGGSVSTLTIQRTQQEDSAVYLCASTASYGYTFGSGTRLTVV.